These 30 T cell receptor beta chains were all obtained from the same sample, sequenced in a study of blood T cell repertoires in COVID-19. Sequenced by immunoSEQ multiplex PCR; TCRdb stores in-frame clones only, minus some. The profile shows 300,000 to 450,000 clones, about four fifths of them singletons. The source material was peripheral blood. The receptors were sampled from a human donor with acute or convalescent COVID-19. The donor label of this sample is uncertain.

The chain combines TRBV4-1 with TRBJ2-6; D is ambiguous. The CDR3 runs 19 residues. Germline V CDR1 and CDR2: MGHRA, YSYEKL. V lost 2 bases and J 0 bases, leaving 17 bases between the germline ends. CDR3 nucleotide sequence: TGCGCCAGCAGCCAAAATGCTAGGCAGCTGGTCTCTGGGGCCAACGTCCTGACTTTC. Its translation is CASSQNARQLVSGANVLTF.

This rearrangement joins TRBV9 to TRBJ1-4, with D possibly matching TRBD1 (5 bases). The V gene's germline CDR1 is SGDLS and CDR2 YYNGEE. Trimming shortened V by 3 bases and J by 5 bases, and 14 bases separated the two germline ends. This CDR3 region has 15 residues. The DNA of the CDR3 is TGTGCCAGCAGCGCGGAGGGACTTATCAATGAAAAACTGTTTTTT. This sequence encodes CASSAEGLINEKLFF.

V usage is TRBV5-4 and J usage is TRBJ1-4; D is perhaps TRBD1 (5 bases). The germline gives CDR1 SGHNT, CDR2 YYREEE (reference sequence). Trimming took 4 bases from V and 12 from J, leaving 25 bases between them. The CDR3 is made up of 16 amino acids. The CDR3 reads CASSPGGRTMGKELFF. The CDR3 coding sequence is TGTGCCAGCAGCCCGGGGGGACGAACCATGGGAAAGGAACTGTTTTTT. Using reference TRBV5-4 and TRBJ1-4 for the parts outside the CDR3, the full variable domain is ETGVTQSPTHLIKTRGQQVTLRCSSQSGHNTVSWYQQALGQGPQFIFQYYREEENGRGNFPPRFSGLQFPNYSSELNVNALELDDSALYLCASSPGGRTMGKELFFGSGTQLSVL.

This CDR3 is CASSRPKDRANYEQYF. The CDR3 nucleotides are TGCGCCAGCAGCCGCCCCAAGGACAGGGCAAACTACGAGCAGTACTTC. This chain joins TRBV5-1 and TRBJ2-7; 8 bases fit TRBD1. In germline, CDR1 is SGHRS, CDR2 YFSETQ. This CDR3 spans 16 amino acids. Trimming removed 4 bases from V and 3 bases from J; junction bases left unmatched: 12.

The gene calls are TRBV10-2 and TRBJ2-1; possible D gene TRBD1, 6 bases. From germline, CDR1 is WSHSY and CDR2 SAAADI. The CDR3 spans 14 residues. The V end was cut by 5 bases, the J end by 6 bases, with 14 bases between. This CDR3 reads CASSTAGAANEQFF. In DNA, the CDR3 is TGCGCCAGCAGTACGGCAGGGGCGGCCAATGAGCAGTTCTTC.

The chain combines TRBV4-1 with TRBJ1-2; 10 bases agree with TRBD1. CDR1 MGHRA and CDR2 YSYEKL come from the germline V gene. J was trimmed by 5 bases and V by 6 bases; bases with no gene match: 21. The CDR3 is 19 residues long. In DNA, the CDR3 is TGCGCCAGCAGACCATACCACCCGGACAGGGGGGGCCGAGGATATGGCTACACCTTC. It encodes CASRPYHPDRGGRGYGYTF.

V usage is TRBV7-9 and J usage is TRBJ1-1; 8 bases align to TRBD1. J was trimmed by 4 bases and V by 2 bases; bases with no gene match: 9. From germline, CDR1 is SEHNR and CDR2 FQNEAQ (reference sequence). The CDR3 extends over 16 amino acids. The CDR3 reads CASSLTGQGKGTEAFF. CDR3 sequence (DNA): TGTGCCAGCAGCTTAACTGGACAGGGTAAAGGCACTGAAGCTTTCTTT. The full variable domain, with the rest looked up from reference TRBV7-9 and TRBJ1-1, is DTGVSQNPRHKITKRGQNVTFRCDPISEHNRLYWYRQTLGQGPEFLTYFQNEAQLEKSRLLSDRFSAERPKGSFSTLEIQRTEQGDSAMYLCASSLTGQGKGTEAFFGQGTRLTVV.

The V call is TRBV18, the J call TRBJ2-6; TRBD2 agrees at 7 bases. CDR1 is KGHSH, CDR2 LQKENI, per germline. The CDR3 is 15 amino acids. V shed 4 bases, J shed 2 bases, and the junction held 2 bases outside the gene matches. CDR3 coding DNA: TGTGCCAGCTCACAAGGGAGGGCTGGGGCCAACGTCCTGACTTTC. It encodes CASSQGRAGANVLTF.

The chain couples TRBV27 to TRBJ2-1; tentative D call: TRBD2 (6 bases). CDR3 size: 14 residues. The V gene lost 3 bases and the J gene lost 6 bases, with 12 bases spanning the gap. CDR1 and CDR2 (germline): MNHEY, SMNVEV (reference sequence). The CDR3 loop reads CASSFLARSNEQFF. The CDR3 bases are TGTGCCAGCAGTTTCCTAGCGAGGTCCAATGAGCAGTTCTTC.

The chain links TRBV23-1 to TRBJ2-7; D not resolved. TRBV23-1 is sorted into the ORF group, with uncertain function. This CDR3 spans 13 amino acids. V gave up 1 base and J gave up 2 bases, with 6 bases separating them. DNA of the CDR3: TGCGCCAGCAGTCAATACAGAGCCTACGAGCAGTACTTC. This translates into CASSQYRAYEQYF.

The genes are TRBV15 and TRBJ2-1, with D perhaps TRBD2 (6 bases). Trimming removed 0 bases from V and 9 bases from J, with 12 bases in between. This CDR3 has 14 amino acids. From germline, CDR1 is LNHNV and CDR2 YYDKDF (reference sequence). CDR3 region: CATSRDPSASEQFF. The CDR3 region has the DNA TGTGCCACCAGCAGAGACCCTAGCGCTAGTGAGCAGTTCTTC.

This clone has a single count. The chain uses TRBV7-6 and TRBJ2-2; 8 bases fit TRBD1. The junction had 6 bases not matched to a gene; V was cut back by 5 bases and J by 4 bases. CDR1 SGHVS and CDR2 FNYEAQ come from the germline V gene. The CDR3 loop spans 15 amino acids. CDR3 residues: CASSHGQGSTGELFF. The DNA of the CDR3 is TGTGCCAGCAGCCATGGACAGGGTAGCACCGGGGAGCTGTTTTTT.

The V and J genes are TRBV4-1 and TRBJ1-2, with TRBD1 as a possible D gene (6 bases). The CDR3 runs 16 residues. V lost 4 bases, J lost 2 bases, and 17 bases lay in between. The germline V gene has CDR1 MGHRA and CDR2 YSYEKL. CDR3 sequence reads: CASSPLAPTGNYGYTF. In DNA, the CDR3 is TGCGCCAGCAGCCCCCTGGCGCCCACAGGGAACTATGGCTACACCTTC.

This rearrangement joins TRBV5-1 to TRBJ2-2; D gene ambiguous. The CDR3 loop spans 14 amino acids. From germline, CDR1 is SGHRS and CDR2 YFSETQ. V lost 0 bases and J lost 3, with 6 bases in between. The CDR3 loop is CASSLVVDTGELFF. The CDR3 region has the DNA TGCGCCAGCAGCTTGGTTGTCGACACCGGGGAGCTGTTTTTT.

This chain joins TRBV3-1 (or the pseudogene TRBV3-2) and TRBJ2-1; D is ambiguous. Trimming left V 0 bases short and J 9 bases short, with 12 bases between. Germline assignment: CDR1 LGHDT and CDR2 YNNKEL (reference sequence). The CDR3 has 14 amino acids. CDR3 amino acids: CASSQDGRVREQFF. CDR3 coding DNA: TGTGCCAGCAGCCAAGATGGCCGTGTACGTGAGCAGTTCTTC.

Only a few counts were recorded for this clone. The J gene is TRBJ2-3, the V gene TRBV9; 11 positions agree with TRBD2. J was trimmed by 1 base and V by 2 bases; bases with no gene match: 12. The CDR3 length is 19 residues. Germline values: CDR1 SGDLS, CDR2 YYNGEE. The CDR3 DNA reads as TGTGCCAGCAGCGTCCTAGCGGGGGGCATAACTATAGGCACAGATACGCAGTATTTT. This sequence encodes CASSVLAGGITIGTDTQYF.

The V gene is TRBV9, the J gene TRBJ1-2; perhaps TRBD1 as D (5 bases). The CDR3 loop spans 15 amino acids. V dropped 3 bases and J dropped 2 bases, with 14 bases sitting between them. CDR1 is SGDLS and CDR2 is YYNGEE in the germline V gene. The CDR3: CASSGVGRVNYGYTF. In DNA, the CDR3 is TGTGCCAGCAGCGGGGTCGGCAGGGTGAACTATGGCTACACCTTC.

The chain links TRBV19 to TRBJ1-4, with D tentatively TRBD1 (6 bases). The CDR3 covers 12 residues. The V end was cut by 10 bases, the J end by 8 bases, with 14 bases between. CDR1 is LNHDA and CDR2 is SQIVND in the germline V gene (reference sequence). CDR3 loop: CATRGGEEKLFF. CDR3 coding DNA: TGTGCCACCAGAGGGGGGGAGGAAAAACTGTTTTTT.

The V call is TRBV11-2, the J call TRBJ1-3; D gene ambiguous. The length of the CDR3 is 14 residues. Germline V gene data show CDR1 as SGHAT and CDR2 as FQNNGV. The V and J ends lost 2 bases and 4 bases respectively, with 9 bases between them. The CDR3 region is CASSLSGVGNTIYF. The CDR3 DNA follows: TGTGCCAGCAGCTTATCCGGGGTAGGAAACACCATATATTTT.

Details on this clone: Other DNA variants within this sample encode the same CDR3. The CDR3 nucleotides are TGTGCCAGCTCACCAGGGCGCCAAGAGACCCAGTACTTC. Protein: CASSPGRQETQYF. This sequence joins TRBV18 and TRBJ2-5; D not resolved. V lost 2 bases and J lost 1, with 5 bases in between. Germline V gene data show CDR1 as KGHSH and CDR2 as LQKENI. The CDR3 loop spans 13 amino acids.

The chain combines TRBV27 with TRBJ2-1; possibly TRBD2 for D (5 bases). Germline CDR1 is MNHEY and CDR2 is SMNVEV (reference sequence). V dropped 7 bases and J dropped 0 bases, with 13 bases sitting between them. The CDR3 is made up of 15 amino acids. CDR3 nucleotides: TGTGCCAGCACCGAGGGCTCCGCCTCCTACAATGAGCAGTTCTTC. Amino acids: CASTEGSASYNEQFF.

In its sample, this clone was seen once. The chain combines TRBV5-1 with TRBJ2-7, with TRBD1 matching 10 bases. Germline CDR1 reads SGHRS; CDR2 reads YFSETQ. Trimming at V came to 4 bases and at J to 6 bases, leaving 13 bases not matched to a gene. This CDR3 has 16 residues. Here the CDR3 reads CASSLNPTGQGIEQYF. Here the CDR3 DNA reads TGCGCCAGCAGCCTCAATCCGACGGGACAGGGGATCGAGCAGTACTTC.

The chain is built from TRBV5-5 and TRBJ2-6; TRBD2 matches at 7 bases. This CDR3 has 16 residues. Germline V gives CDR1 SGHKS, CDR2 YYEKEE (reference sequence). Trimming cost V 0 bases and J 1 base; bases outside gene matches: 1. CDR3 nucleotides: TGTGCCAGCAGCTTGGGGGGAGGGTCTGGGGCCAACGTCCTGACTTTC. It specifies CASSLGGGSGANVLTF.

V usage is TRBV30 and J usage is TRBJ1-2; D may be TRBD1 (5 bases). V lost 4 bases, J lost 12 bases, and 15 bases lay in between. Germline V gene lookup returns CDR1 GTSNPN and CDR2 SVGIG (reference sequence). This CDR3 contains 11 residues. This CDR3 reads CAWTSGGSHTF. The CDR3 DNA follows: TGTGCCTGGACTTCCGGGGGTTCCCACACCTTC.

The CDR3 DNA reads as TGTGCCACCAGCAGAGAGTTACATAGCAATCAGCCCCAGCATTTT. Amino acid sequence: CATSRELHSNQPQHF. The chain links TRBV15 to TRBJ1-5; D is unclear. This CDR3 region has 15 residues. The germline V and J ends were trimmed by 0 bases and 0 bases, with 6 bases remaining between them. In germline, CDR1 is LNHNV, CDR2 YYDKDF (reference sequence).

The J gene is TRBJ1-1, the V gene TRBV6-5; 8 bases map to TRBD1. V was clipped by 2 bases and J by 3 bases; unmatched bases: 5. This CDR3 region has 15 residues. Germline V CDR1 and CDR2: MNHEY, SVGAGI. The CDR3 DNA reads as TGTGCCAGCAGTTACCAGACAGGGGAGGACACTGAAGCTTTCTTT. Its protein product is CASSYQTGEDTEAFF.

The V call is TRBV7-9, the J call TRBJ1-4, with 10 positions matching TRBD1. The germline V gene has CDR1 SEHNR and CDR2 FQNEAQ (reference sequence). This CDR3 is 14 amino acids long. Unmatched junction bases numbered 1, after V lost 4 bases and J lost 5 bases. DNA of the CDR3: TGTGCCAGCAGCTGGGACAGGGGCAATGAAAAACTGTTTTTT. Residues: CASSWDRGNEKLFF.

The rearrangement joins TRBV28 to TRBJ1-6; 7 nucleotides agree with TRBD1. The germline CDR1 and CDR2 sequences are MDHEN and SYDVKM. The junction had 12 bases not matched to a gene; V was cut back by 4 bases and J by 9 bases. The CDR3 has 16 amino acids. CDR3 region: CASSYRKGASGSPLHF. The CDR3 DNA reads as TGTGCCAGCAGTTATAGGAAGGGGGCGTCAGGTTCACCCCTCCACTTT.

The chain couples TRBV2 to TRBJ2-1; 9 positions agree with TRBD2. CDR3 length: 15 amino acids. CDR1 is SNHLY, CDR2 FYNNEI, per germline. V shed 5 bases and J 4 bases; nucleotides not matched to a gene: 6. This CDR3 is CASSNSGGVYNEQFF. Written as DNA, the CDR3 is TGTGCCAGCAGTAATAGCGGGGGAGTATACAATGAGCAGTTCTTC. The full variable domain, rest sourced from reference TRBV2 and TRBJ2-1, is EPEVTQTPSHQVTQMGQEVILRCVPISNHLYFYWYRQILGQKVEFLVSFYNNEISEKSEIFDDQFSVERPDGSNFTLKIRSTKLEDSAMYFCASSNSGGVYNEQFFGPGTRLTVL.

The chain is built from TRBV6-5 and TRBJ1-2; no reliable D call. This CDR3 comprises 13 residues. The germline gives CDR1 MNHEY, CDR2 SVGAGI. Trimming stripped 2 bases from V and 6 bases from J, with 10 bases between. The chain's CDR3 is CASSYGLRDGYTF. DNA for the CDR3: TGTGCCAGCAGTTACGGCTTGAGGGATGGCTACACCTTC.